This TCR beta chain was profiled in a study of cytomegalovirus exposure and HLA in healthy donors. Study-level results: The HLA-A and HLA-B alleles of most subjects were reportedly predicted accurately from TCR beta sequences. Fewer N-insertions (relative to the approximately 670-donor mean) were reportedly seen in an Asian-associated ancestry cluster in a later analysis.

V lost 0 bases to trimming and J lost 0 bases, with 9 bases between them. Per the germline V gene, CDR1 is SGHTS and CDR2 is YDEGEE. The CDR3 is made up of 15 amino acids. As for this clone: No antigen is known for it.

Primers for the PCR totalled 60 Vbeta and 13 Jbeta. Profiled with immunoSEQ multiplex PCR; TCRdb holds only in-frame clones, not every one. The data hold about 83,000 clones, with around 76% observed a single time. This TCR was recovered from a man aged 18 to 30 in good health and CMV-seropositive. This sequence joins TRBV5-8 and TRBJ1-1; the D gene is possibly TRBD1 (6 bases). Sequenced material: PBMCs. CDR3: CASSLGGRVNTEAFF. CDR3 coding DNA: TGTGCCAGCAGCTTGGGGGGGCGGGTGAACACTGAAGCTTTCTTT.